The 8 T cell receptor beta chains presented below share a single source sample, sequenced in a study of blood T cell repertoires in COVID-19. Produced via immunoSEQ multiplex PCR; TCRdb's table is partial and in-frame only. The repertoire holds over 80,000 clones, with about 71% as singletons. The sequencing input was peripheral blood. The source is a woman in her 50s with acute or convalescent COVID-19.

The chain is built from TRBV7-2 and TRBJ1-6; D is undetermined. Between the trimmed V and J ends, which lost 5 bases and 0 bases, there was a span of 11 bases. The CDR3 is made up of 16 amino acids. Germline assignment: CDR1 SGHTA and CDR2 FQGNSA. The CDR3 sequence is CASSLRVSSYNSPLHF. Written as DNA, the CDR3 is TGTGCCAGCAGCCTCCGGGTTAGCTCCTATAATTCACCCCTCCACTTT. Based on the CDR3 plus reference TRBV7-2 and TRBJ1-6, the full variable domain is GAGVSQSPSNKVTEKGKDVELRCDPISGHTALYWYRQSLGQGLEFLIYFQGNSAPDKSGLPSDRFSAERTGGSVSTLTIQRTQQEDSAVYLCASSLRVSSYNSPLHFGNGTRLTVT.

The rearrangement joins TRBV7-6 to TRBJ1-1; 7 bases line up with TRBD1. The CDR3 has 13 residues. Germline CDR1 reads SGHVS; CDR2 reads FNYEAQ. Trimming took 4 bases from V and 5 from J; bases not matched to a gene: 4. CDR3 sequence (DNA): TGTGCCAGCAGCTCAACGACAGGGACTGAAGCTTTCTTT. It specifies CASSSTTGTEAFF.

V is TRBV7-2 and J is TRBJ2-7; 10 positions agree with TRBD2. V lost 0 bases, J lost 3 bases, and 11 bases stayed unmatched. In germline, CDR1 is SGHTA, CDR2 FQGNSA. This CDR3 has 18 amino acids. CDR3 amino acids: CASSLARIGERGGYEQYF. The CDR3 DNA sequence: TGTGCCAGCAGCTTAGCGCGGATAGGAGAGCGGGGGGGCTACGAGCAGTACTTC.

The sample holds a few counts of this clone. The chain couples TRBV14 to TRBJ2-1, with TRBD1 identical over 7 bases. The CDR3 totals 15 residues. V was clipped by 4 bases and J by 6 bases; unmatched bases: 9. In germline, CDR1 is SGHDN, CDR2 FVKESK. CDR3 DNA: TGTGCCAGCAGCCTAAGGACAGGAATTGGCAATGAGCAGTTCTTC. This sequence encodes CASSLRTGIGNEQFF.

The chain joins TRBV10-3 to TRBJ2-7; a weak D match, TRBD1 (8 bases). The CDR3 extends over 13 amino acids. CDR1 ENHRY and CDR2 SYGVKD come from the germline V gene. Trimming took off 6 bases at V and 5 bases at J, with 14 bases between the two ends. This chain's CDR3 is CAIRETGGDEQYF. CDR3 bases: TGTGCCATCAGAGAAACAGGGGGGGACGAGCAGTACTTC.

This clone was counted between two and nine times. CDR3 residues: CASSQVAGDGEKLFF. The CDR3 bases are TGTGCCAGCAGCCAAGTAGCAGGGGATGGTGAAAAACTGTTTTTT. V is TRBV14 and J is TRBJ1-4; D is perhaps TRBD1 (6 bases). The V end was cut by 1 base, the J end by 7 bases, with 13 bases between. The CDR3 has 15 amino acids. Germline V gene sequence: CDR1 SGHDN, CDR2 FVKESK.

The chain links TRBV7-9 to TRBJ2-1, with 9 bases matching TRBD2. Germline V CDR1 and CDR2: SEHNR, FQNEAQ (reference sequence). V shed 9 bases, J shed 7 bases, and the junction held 7 bases outside the gene matches. The CDR3 is 13 residues long. The CDR3 DNA follows: TGTGCCAGTGTAGCGGGGGCTAGTAATGAGCAGTTCTTC. This translates into CASVAGASNEQFF.

This chain uses TRBV13 with TRBJ2-1; 8 bases match TRBD2. V was clipped by 2 bases and J by 10 bases; unmatched bases: 13. In germline, CDR1 is PRHDT, CDR2 FYEKMQ (reference sequence). The length of the CDR3 is 16 residues. The CDR3 coding sequence is TGTGCCAGCAGCTTATTGGCGGGGGGCCCCTACAGGGAGCAGTTCTTC. Protein product: CASSLLAGGPYREQFF.